These 32 T cell receptor beta chains were all obtained from the same sample, sequenced in a study of blood T cell repertoires in COVID-19. Sequenced by immunoSEQ multiplex PCR; TCRdb stores in-frame clones only, minus some. The profile shows 240,000 or so clones, 70% to 85% of them singletons. Specimen: peripheral blood. These TCRs come from a woman older than 75 with acute or convalescent COVID-19.

J is TRBJ2-3 and V is TRBV7-9; tentatively, D is TRBD2 (6 bases). The CDR3 is 15 amino acids. Trimming stripped 6 bases from V and 3 bases from J, with 16 bases between. Germline CDR1 reads SEHNR; CDR2 reads FQNEAQ (reference sequence). CDR3 nucleotide sequence: TGTGCCAGCAGGGTCCCGGGGGAGGTAACAGATACGCAGTATTTT. Amino acids: CASRVPGEVTDTQYF.

J is TRBJ2-7 and V is TRBV6-5; 7 positions match TRBD1. Looked up from germline, CDR1 is MNHEY and CDR2 is SVGAGI. This CDR3 is built from 15 residues. Trimming removed 0 bases from V and 2 bases from J; junction bases left unmatched: 4. The CDR3 DNA sequence: TGTGCCAGCAGTTACTCGAACACAGGGGCCTACGAGCAGTACTTC. Amino acids: CASSYSNTGAYEQYF.

The rearrangement joins TRBV4-2 to TRBJ1-6, with 7 bases fitting TRBD1. CDR3 length: 18 amino acids. The germline gives CDR1 LGHNA, CDR2 YNFKEQ. Trimming at V came to 4 bases and at J to 0 bases, leaving 9 bases not matched to a gene. CDR3 sequence reads: CASSPGQIMSSYNSPLHF. DNA of the CDR3: TGTGCCAGCAGCCCGGGACAGATAATGAGCTCCTATAATTCACCCCTCCACTTT.

This chain links TRBV4-3 with TRBJ1-1; D is uncertain. This CDR3 has 11 amino acids. V was shortened by 5 bases and J by 5 bases, with 6 bases between the two germline ends. Germline CDR1 reads LGHNA; CDR2 reads YSLEER. CDR3 in amino acids: CASSGGTEAFF. The CDR3 nucleotides are TGCGCCAGCAGCGGCGGAACTGAAGCTTTCTTT.

CDR3 coding DNA: TGTGCCAGTAGGCCCTCGGACAGACTTAGTGCAACTAATGAAAAACTGTTTTTT. This translates into CASRPSDRLSATNEKLFF. This chain links TRBV19 with TRBJ1-4; a weak D match, TRBD1 (6 bases). The CDR3 runs to 18 residues. Trimming cost V 6 bases and J 0 bases, with 20 bases left between them. CDR1 and CDR2 from the germline V gene are LNHDA and SQIVND (reference sequence).

This clone was detected only once. The genes are TRBV2 and TRBJ1-2, with 9 bases aligning to TRBD1. V lost 9 bases and J lost 3; bases outside the gene matches: 5. The CDR3 length is 13 residues. Germline V gene lookup returns CDR1 SNHLY and CDR2 FYNNEI. The CDR3, as DNA: TGTGCCAGAAAGGACAGGGGTTACTATGGCTACACCTTC. Protein sequence: CARKDRGYYGYTF.

The genes are TRBV28 and TRBJ1-2; 8 bases align to TRBD1. V lost 5 bases, J lost 4 bases, and 6 bases stayed unmatched. The CDR3 extends over 14 amino acids. Germline V gene lookup returns CDR1 MDHEN and CDR2 SYDVKM. CDR3 DNA: TGTGCCAGCAGTCCAGACAGGGGCCCCTATGGCTACACCTTC. The encoded protein is CASSPDRGPYGYTF.

The chain joins TRBV7-9 to TRBJ2-2, with 11 bases fitting TRBD2. V dropped 7 bases and J dropped 4; count of bases not matched to a gene: 8. The CDR3 is 16 residues long. Per the germline V gene, CDR1 is SEHNR and CDR2 is FQNEAQ (reference sequence). This CDR3 reads CASTVVTSGGTGELFF. In DNA form, the CDR3 reads TGTGCCAGCACCGTAGTAACTAGCGGGGGCACCGGGGAGCTGTTTTTT.

In regard to this clone: This CDR3 is also generated by other DNA sequences in the sample. The chain links TRBV2 to TRBJ2-3; tentative D call: TRBD2 (6 bases). V was cut by 4 bases and J by 1 base, with 9 bases left in between. Germline V CDR1 and CDR2: SNHLY, FYNNEI. The CDR3 loop spans 14 amino acids. This CDR3 reads CASSASSGTDTQYF. CDR3 DNA sequence: TGTGCCAGCAGTGCCTCTAGCGGCACAGATACGCAGTATTTT.

The V and J genes are TRBV18 and TRBJ2-7, with 9 nucleotides matching TRBD2. CDR3 length: 13 amino acids. Germline CDR1 KGHSH, CDR2 LQKENI. The junction had 3 bases not matched to a gene; V was cut back by 3 bases and J by 6 bases. The DNA for the CDR3 is TGTGCCAGCTCACCCCAGCGGGAGGCCGAGCAGTACTTC. This sequence encodes CASSPQREAEQYF.

The table lists this clone with a count of one. V gene TRBV19 combines with J gene TRBJ1-1, with 8 bases matching TRBD1. Germline-derived CDR1 and CDR2 are LNHDA and SQIVND (reference sequence). Losses at the gene ends were 8 bases for V and 0 bases for J; bases not matched to a gene: 2. The CDR3 contains 13 residues. Here the CDR3 DNA reads TGTGCCAGTGGACAGGGCATGAACACTGAAGCTTTCTTT. Translating gives CASGQGMNTEAFF.

V and J are TRBV7-9 and TRBJ2-3; 8 nucleotides line up with TRBD2. The CDR3 runs 14 residues. Germline CDR1 reads SEHNR; CDR2 reads FQNEAQ (reference sequence). Trimming removed 4 bases from V and 5 bases from J; junction bases left unmatched: 5. For the CDR3, the DNA is TGTGCCAGCAGCTCCACGGGAGGGCTAGATACGCAGTATTTT. Amino acids: CASSSTGGLDTQYF. Variable domain in full (rest from reference TRBV7-9 and TRBJ2-3): DTGVSQNPRHKITKRGQNVTFRCDPISEHNRLYWYRQTLGQGPEFLTYFQNEAQLEKSRLLSDRFSAERPKGSFSTLEIQRTEQGDSAMYLCASSSTGGLDTQYFGPGTRLTVL.

The chain couples TRBV6-5 to TRBJ1-2, with a weak D call TRBD1 (5 bases). This CDR3 has 15 residues. Trimming left V 2 bases short and J 6 bases short, with 16 bases between. CDR1 MNHEY and CDR2 SVGAGI come from the germline V gene. CDR3: CASSYGASGYDGYTF. CDR3 DNA sequence: TGTGCCAGCAGTTACGGGGCGTCAGGGTATGATGGCTACACCTTC.

The rearrangement uses TRBV28 and TRBJ1-2, with D tentatively TRBD1 (5 bases). The CDR3 loop spans 15 amino acids. V was shortened by 7 bases and J by 4 bases, with 19 bases between the two germline ends. Germline V gene data show CDR1 as MDHEN and CDR2 as SYDVKM. CDR3 sequence (DNA): TGTGCCAGCACCCCCGGCAGGGAACTATTCTATGGCTACACCTTC. Translation gives CASTPGRELFYGYTF.

The V call is TRBV30, the J call TRBJ1-5; no reliable D call. V lost 3 bases and J 0 bases, leaving 12 bases between the germline ends. The CDR3 spans 15 residues. Germline values: CDR1 GTSNPN, CDR2 SVGIG (reference sequence). CDR3 sequence reads: CAWSPTLYSNQPQHF. CDR3 nucleotide sequence: TGTGCCTGGAGCCCGACACTTTATAGCAATCAGCCCCAGCATTTT.

The chain links TRBV7-9 to TRBJ1-2; 8 bases map to TRBD1. CDR1 and CDR2 from the germline V gene are SEHNR and FQNEAQ (reference sequence). This CDR3 has 15 residues. The trim removed 5 bases at V and 2 bases at J, leaving 7 bases unmatched. CDR3 sequence (DNA): TGTGCCAGCAGCACACCGACAGGGGAGAACTATGGCTACACCTTC. It translates to CASSTPTGENYGYTF.

The sample holds one count of this clone. J is TRBJ2-2 and V is TRBV28, with TRBD2 matching 10 bases. J lost 7 bases, V lost 8 bases, and 13 bases had no gene match. The CDR3 contains 16 residues. In germline, CDR1 is MDHEN, CDR2 SYDVKM. The CDR3 loop is CASSEAGGPLDGELFF. The CDR3 nucleotides read TGTGCCAGCTCTGAAGCGGGAGGGCCTTTAGACGGGGAGCTGTTTTTT.

This chain links TRBV7-2 with TRBJ1-1; the D is unclear. Germline V gives CDR1 SGHTA, CDR2 FQGNSA. The V and J ends lost 1 base and 0 bases respectively, with 9 bases between them. The CDR3 length is 15 residues. The CDR3 region has the DNA TGTGCCAGCAGCTTAGATGGCCCGATGAACACTGAAGCTTTCTTT. It specifies CASSLDGPMNTEAFF.

V is TRBV3-1 (or the pseudogene TRBV3-2) and J is TRBJ1-5, with D perhaps TRBD1 (5 bases). The CDR3 totals 17 residues. Germline assignment: CDR1 LGHDT and CDR2 YNNKEL (reference sequence). The V and J ends lost 2 bases and 6 bases respectively, with 20 bases between them. The CDR3 DNA sequence: TGTGCCAGCAGCCAAAGTCCCGTCGGGGGAGGTGGTCAGCCCCAGCATTTT. Encoded protein: CASSQSPVGGGGQPQHF.

This clone was seen a single time. V and J are TRBV4-2 and TRBJ1-3, with 7 bases matching TRBD1. This CDR3 has 15 residues. V trimming: 6 bases; J trimming: 4 bases; junction bases outside the gene matches: 9. Germline-derived CDR1 and CDR2 are LGHNA and YNFKEQ. The CDR3 is CASSNSGGTGNTIYF. The CDR3 bases are TGTGCCAGCAGTAATTCAGGGGGAACCGGAAACACCATATATTTT.

The chain has TRBV24-1 and TRBJ2-3; D is possibly TRBD1 (6 bases). The CDR3 has 15 amino acids. Per the germline V gene, CDR1 is KGHDR and CDR2 is SFDVKD. V gave up 3 bases and J gave up 2 bases, with 11 bases separating them. The CDR3 DNA reads TGTGCCACCAGTGATAGACAGGATCTCACAGATACGCAGTATTTT. It translates to CATSDRQDLTDTQYF.

With regard to this clone: A read error may produce the germline difference seen at one junction end. CDR3 loop: CASSLTGVQETQYF. CDR3 nucleotides: TGTGCTAGCAGCTTGACAGGGGTACAAGAGACCCAGTACTTC. The gene calls are TRBV7-7 and TRBJ2-5, with 8 positions matching TRBD1. Germline CDR1 SSHAT, CDR2 FNYEAQ (reference sequence). This CDR3 region has 14 residues.

The CDR3 DNA sequence: TGTGCCAGCAGTTTGACAGGGGAGGTCACTGAAGCTTTCTTT. Its translation is CASSLTGEVTEAFF. The rearrangement uses TRBV6-5 and TRBJ1-1, with 8 bases that match TRBD1. Germline V gene sequence: CDR1 MNHEY, CDR2 SVGAGI. The junction had 5 bases not matched to a gene; V was cut back by 4 bases and J by 4 bases. CDR3 length: 14 amino acids.

This chain links TRBV4-3 with TRBJ2-7, with TRBD1 matching over 7 bases. The CDR3 length is 15 residues. Trimming took 1 base from V and 3 from J; bases not matched to a gene: 6. Germline V gene lookup returns CDR1 LGHNA and CDR2 YSLEER. CDR3 bases: TGCGCCAGCAGCCAAGTTAGCGACAGGGTCTACGAGCAGTACTTC. This codes for CASSQVSDRVYEQYF.

V usage is TRBV7-5 and J usage is TRBJ1-1. TRBV7-5 is classified as a pseudogene. The CDR3 runs to 14 residues. The chain's CDR3 is CVTTEVGRDTEAFF. In DNA form, the CDR3 reads TGTGTCACGACCGAGGTAGGGAGGGACACTGAAGCTTTCTTT.

This rearrangement joins TRBV6-2 or TRBV6-3 to TRBJ1-2; 8 nucleotides align to TRBD1. Germline V gene sequence: CDR1 MNHEY, CDR2 SVGEGT. The CDR3 contains 17 residues. V was clipped by 2 bases and J by 4 bases; unmatched bases: 12. The CDR3 reads CASSYPKPGGGSYGYTF. CDR3 in DNA: TGTGCCAGCAGTTACCCCAAACCAGGGGGCGGAAGCTATGGCTACACCTTC.

The chain uses TRBV11-2 and TRBJ2-5, with unresolved D. This CDR3 contains 15 residues. Germline V gene data show CDR1 as SGHAT and CDR2 as FQNNGV. The germline V and J ends were trimmed by 3 bases and 5 bases, with 16 bases remaining between them. CDR3 residues: CASSLRLGGSETQYF. The CDR3 DNA is TGTGCCAGCAGCTTGCGGTTGGGTGGGTCGGAGACCCAGTACTTC.

This clone has just one count. The chain recombines TRBV5-1 with TRBJ2-5, with D possibly matching TRBD2 (5 bases). CDR1 is SGHRS and CDR2 is YFSETQ in the germline V gene. The CDR3 length is 16 residues. Trimming removed 0 bases at V and 1 base at J, with 13 bases between. The CDR3 region is CASSLGGWEFQETQYF. The CDR3 region has the DNA TGCGCCAGCAGCTTGGGAGGGTGGGAGTTCCAAGAGACCCAGTACTTC.

CDR3 nucleotide sequence: TGTGCCACCAGCAGAGAGCCCGGTCGGCGGAGCGAAAAACTGTTTTTT. Residues: CATSREPGRRSEKLFF. The rearrangement joins TRBV15 to TRBJ1-4; no clear D gene. The CDR3 has 16 residues. Trimming took off 0 bases at V and 8 bases at J, with 16 bases between the two ends. Germline lookup yields CDR1 LNHNV and CDR2 YYDKDF (reference sequence).

The chain recombines TRBV9 with TRBJ2-3; D might be TRBD1 (5 bases). This CDR3 is 15 amino acids long. Germline CDR1 is SGDLS and CDR2 is YYNGEE. The V and J ends lost 0 bases and 2 bases respectively, with 10 bases between them. DNA of the CDR3: TGTGCCAGCAGCGTAGGGGGCAGGGTCACAGATACGCAGTATTTT. Its protein is CASSVGGRVTDTQYF.

The table lists this clone with a count of one. The V call is TRBV5-1, the J call TRBJ2-7, with TRBD2 matching over 10 bases. J lost 0 bases, V lost 1 base, and 4 bases had no gene match. The V gene's germline CDR1 is SGHRS and CDR2 YFSETQ. CDR3 length: 16 amino acids. Here the CDR3 reads CASSLFASGSSYEQYF. DNA for the CDR3: TGCGCCAGCAGCTTGTTTGCTAGCGGGAGCTCCTACGAGCAGTACTTC.

This sequence joins TRBV7-2 and TRBJ2-7; tentative D call: TRBD1 (6 bases). The CDR3 has 16 residues. Trimming left V 1 base short and J 3 bases short, with 16 bases between. The V gene's germline CDR1 is SGHTA and CDR2 FQGNSA. For the CDR3, the DNA is TGTGCCAGCAGCTTAGTGGGCGGAAAGGGGGACTACGAGCAGTACTTC. Its protein product is CASSLVGGKGDYEQYF.